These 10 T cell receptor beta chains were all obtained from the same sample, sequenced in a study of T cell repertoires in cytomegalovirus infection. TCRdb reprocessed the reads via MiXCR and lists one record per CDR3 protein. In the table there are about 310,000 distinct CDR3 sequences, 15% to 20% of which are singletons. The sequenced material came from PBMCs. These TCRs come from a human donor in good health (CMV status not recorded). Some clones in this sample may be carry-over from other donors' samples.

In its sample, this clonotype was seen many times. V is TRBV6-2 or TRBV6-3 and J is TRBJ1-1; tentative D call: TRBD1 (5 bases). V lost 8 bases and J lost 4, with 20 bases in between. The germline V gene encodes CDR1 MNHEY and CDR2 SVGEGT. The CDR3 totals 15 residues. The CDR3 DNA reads TGTGCCAGCGGGGGGGATTGGAGACCGGGCACTGAAGCTTTCTTT. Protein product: CASGGDWRPGTEAFF.

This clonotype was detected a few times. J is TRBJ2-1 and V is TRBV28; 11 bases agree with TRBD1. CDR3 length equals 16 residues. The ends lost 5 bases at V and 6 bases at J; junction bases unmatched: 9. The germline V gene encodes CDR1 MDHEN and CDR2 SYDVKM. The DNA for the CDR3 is TGTGCCAGCAGTGCCTTCCGGGACAGGGGGTTCAATGAGCAGTTCTTC. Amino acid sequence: CASSAFRDRGFNEQFF.

The CDR3 DNA sequence: TGTGCCAGCAGTTTACCGGGGTTGGGCACAGATACGCAGTATTTT. Translation gives CASSLPGLGTDTQYF. The gene calls are TRBV12-3 or TRBV12-4 and TRBJ2-3; possible D gene TRBD2, 5 bases. The CDR3 is 15 residues long. Trimming stripped 2 bases from V and 1 base from J, with 10 bases between.

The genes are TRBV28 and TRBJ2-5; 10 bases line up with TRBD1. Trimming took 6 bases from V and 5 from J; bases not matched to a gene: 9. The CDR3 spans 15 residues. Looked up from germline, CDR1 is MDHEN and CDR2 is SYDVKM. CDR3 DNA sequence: TGTGCCAGCAGGAAGGGGACAGGGGTGCGGGAGACCCAGTACTTC. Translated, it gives CASRKGTGVRETQYF.

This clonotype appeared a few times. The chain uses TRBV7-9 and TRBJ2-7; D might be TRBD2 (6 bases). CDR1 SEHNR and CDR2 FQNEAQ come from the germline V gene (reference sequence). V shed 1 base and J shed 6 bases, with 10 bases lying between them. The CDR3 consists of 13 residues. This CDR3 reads CASSLDGGIEQYF. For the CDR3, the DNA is TGTGCCAGCAGCTTAGATGGGGGGATCGAGCAGTACTTC.

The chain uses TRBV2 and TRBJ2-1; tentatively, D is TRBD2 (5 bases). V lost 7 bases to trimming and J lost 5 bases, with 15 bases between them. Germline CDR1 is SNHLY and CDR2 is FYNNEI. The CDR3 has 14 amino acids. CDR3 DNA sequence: TGTGCCAGCACCCTTTCAGAGGGTAACAATGAGCAGTTCTTC. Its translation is CASTLSEGNNEQFF.

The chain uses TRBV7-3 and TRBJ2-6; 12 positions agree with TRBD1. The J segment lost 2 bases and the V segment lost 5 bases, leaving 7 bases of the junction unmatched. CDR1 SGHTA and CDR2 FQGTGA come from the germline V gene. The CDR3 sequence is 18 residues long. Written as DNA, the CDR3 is TGTGCCAGCAGCCCCACCGGGACAGGGGGCGCTGGGGCCAACGTCCTGACTTTC. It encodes CASSPTGTGGAGANVLTF.

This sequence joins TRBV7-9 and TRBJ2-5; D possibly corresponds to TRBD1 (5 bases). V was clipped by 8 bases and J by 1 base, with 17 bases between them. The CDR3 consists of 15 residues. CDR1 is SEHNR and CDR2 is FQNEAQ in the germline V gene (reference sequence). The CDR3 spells CASGDRTGAQETQYF. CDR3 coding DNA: TGTGCCAGCGGGGATCGAACAGGAGCCCAAGAGACCCAGTACTTC. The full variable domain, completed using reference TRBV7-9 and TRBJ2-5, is DTGVSQNPRHKITKRGQNVTFRCDPISEHNRLYWYRQTLGQGPEFLTYFQNEAQLEKSRLLSDRFSAERPKGSFSTLEIQRTEQGDSAMYLCASGDRTGAQETQYFGPGTRLLVL.

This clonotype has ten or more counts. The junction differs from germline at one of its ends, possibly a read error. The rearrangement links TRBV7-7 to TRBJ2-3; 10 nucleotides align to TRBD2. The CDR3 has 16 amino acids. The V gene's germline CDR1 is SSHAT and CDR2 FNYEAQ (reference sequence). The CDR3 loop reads CASSLGPAGGLDTQYF. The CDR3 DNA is TGTGCTAGCAGCTTAGGCCCAGCGGGGGGGCTTGATACGCAGTATTTT.

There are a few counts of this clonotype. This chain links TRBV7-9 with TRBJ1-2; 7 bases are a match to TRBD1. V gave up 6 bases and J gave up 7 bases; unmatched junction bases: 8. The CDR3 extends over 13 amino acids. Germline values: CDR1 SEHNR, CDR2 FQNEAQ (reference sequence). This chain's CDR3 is CASRAEGAAGYTF. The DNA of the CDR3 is TGTGCCAGCAGAGCAGAGGGGGCGGCTGGCTACACCTTC.